This T cell receptor beta chain was recovered during a study of shared clonotypes between healthy human individuals (dated by TCRdb to 2018 to 2020). As for the study more broadly: A couple of women and a few men aged 18 to 49 years were included in the cohort. For each donor, CD4 naive and CD4 memory were each given three plates, CD8 naive was given two plates, and CD8 memory was given one plate. To estimate repertoire size and how much clonotype sharing occurs between individuals, the study deeply sequenced the blood TCR repertoires of a handful of healthy adults. To increase sequencing depth and limit assay-specific biases, different laboratories used diverse techniques to prepare libraries and sequence TCR repertoires. Per donor, leukapheresis produced somewhere between about 0.94 and 10 billion PBMCs.

Study-wide conclusions, independent of this receptor: Sharing across several donors was observed for approximately 5% of naive CD4, 3.5% of naive CD8, 2.3% of memory CD4, and less than 0.45% of memory CD8 clonotypes. Sampling was restricted to blood, and TCR repertoires in tissues likely differ from the TCR repertoires found in blood. Based on pairwise subsampling, the degree of clonotype sharing among donors was expected to be affected by sequencing depth. Naive subsets generally had larger estimated clonotype richness than memory subsets. Compared with non-shared clonotypes, the clonotypes found in all four sorted-subset donors had higher generation probabilities. Even with the large sequencing depth, rarefaction of the sorted-subset datasets indicated that sequencing was incomplete. The small number of donors limited the genetic and exposure-history diversity represented.

As concerns this clone: Its antigen is still unknown. Base qualities are not recorded, but no much larger clone differs from it by a single base. Other DNA variants within this sample encode the same CDR3.

There are 14 amino acids in the CDR3, from cysteine to phenylalanine inclusive. Of all the DNA, just the CDR3 is kept, 42 bases in frame from base 1. The germline V gene sets CDR1 to SGHTA and CDR2 to FQGNSA. V is cut back by 5 bases and J by 0 bases, with 3 bases in the junction unmatched. Using the deep immunoSEQ assay, TCR CDR3 regions were amplified from genomic DNA by multiplex PCR. Extracted genomic DNA from each cell subset was spread evenly across all wells of several immunoSEQ 96-well plates, with each plate serving as a replicate. For sorted subsets, 150 to 250 ng genomic DNA, equal to 25,000 to 35,000 T cell genomes, was loaded into each replicate PCR. The purified libraries were quantified using a Qubit 3.0 fluorometer, sized with a Bioanalyzer 2100, and then quantified again using the KAPA Library Quantification kit. Each immunoSEQ 96-well plate was sequenced on its own single-read 150-cycle Illumina NextSeq 550 flow cell. In the paper's pipeline: Because only junctional sequences without quality scores were contained in the immunoSEQ output, filtering matching that applied to full-length reads could not be performed. Sequences were annotated with PyIR, a Python wrapper for IgBLAST v1.9, using IMGT germline references to assign V/J genes and CDR3. Reads with weak V/J assignments (E-value above 1e-6), missing CDR3, stop codons, out-of-frame junctions, or ambiguous translated residues were removed. V3J clonotypes were defined as sequences sharing the same inferred V gene, J gene, and CDR3 amino acid sequence. To compute the percentage overlap between repertoires, the number of shared unique clonotypes was divided by the size of the smaller repertoire. RTK rarefaction, the Chao1 estimator, and Recon v2.1 estimates of unobserved clonotypes were used to assess repertoire richness. For all TCRbeta clonotypes obtained by the gDNA method from a handful of donors, generation probabilities were computed with OLGA. TCRdb limited this immuneACCESS table to in-frame rearrangements with V and J called. A share of clones is missing; checked studies link under half to unresolved V genes, and the rest is unexplained. V, J and clone size derive from that table, while D and trimming were established from the DNA sequence. This sample is represented by about 1.4 million clones; roughly 96% of them were singletons. The top ten hold roughly 1.2% of the sample.

The donors were healthy, HIV-negative adults who had no recently reported acute infections or vaccinations. Every donor was a Caucasian adult living in Nashville, Tennessee, USA. CD4+ T cells were enriched by magnetic negative selection; naive cells were then positively selected on CD45RA, and the negative fraction formed the memory subset. After blood collection by leukapheresis, PBMCs were isolated using Ficoll-Histopaque density gradient centrifugation and then cryopreserved in the vapor phase of liquid nitrogen. Purity and quantity of every magnetically sorted T cell population were checked by analytical flow cytometry. Genomic DNA was isolated from every sorted fraction and measured by UV absorbance on a Nanodrop 2000c.

This receptor chain uses TRBV7-2 and TRBJ1-1, with TRBD1 identical over 7 junction bases. The sample comprised naive CD4+ T cells sorted from blood. This specimen's cell subset or site label, interpreted: CD45RA+ positively selected. The TCR was taken from a young man in good health. The CDR3 region: CASSPQGMNTEAFF. The nucleotide sequence is given as TGTGCCAGCAGCCCACAGGGGATGAACACTGAAGCTTTCTTT.